The T cell receptor beta chain under discussion was sequenced for a study of T-cell memory formation after mild COVID-19. Study in general: Each donor largely had its own TCR clusters. Study outcomes and limitations: Specificity for SARS-CoV-2 was not confirmed among the second-wave clones peaking on day 37. Clones shrinking from day 15 to 85 showed even CD4/CD8 mixes; later expanders tilted CD4+.

On this clonotype itself: Its antigen remains unidentified.

The CDR3 spans 18 residues. From the 5' RACE reads, TCRdb called clonotypes with MiXCR, one entry per CDR3 protein. The data show over 120,000 distinct CDR3 sequences, with less than 20% seen just once and about 2% held by the top ten. The source of this sequence is an adult woman who had mild COVID-19 (a few samples of this study predate the infection). Cell type and time point are not known. The rearrangement joins TRBV12-1 to TRBJ1-2. TRBV12-1 is recorded as a pseudogene. Material: PBMCs or a T cell subset sorted from them (not recorded which). The CDR3 region is CASSLEGQPLLLNYGYTF. The CDR3 DNA reads TGTGCCAGCAGCTTAGAGGGCCAGCCACTCCTCCTTAACTATGGCTACACCTTC.